This passage covers 15 T cell receptor beta chains from one sample sequenced in a study of blood T cells in healthy people across ages. Together with a sample-barcoded 5' primer, a J-beta primer mix was included in a second PCR lasting about 6 to 11 cycles. Each CDR3 protein gets one entry after TCRdb re-called the 5' RACE reads with MiXCR. There are approximately 730,000 distinct CDR3 sequences in the sample; roughly 50% occur only once, and about 42% lies in the top ten. The sequencing input was blood. Receptor source: an elderly man in good health.

This clonotype was seen once. The gene calls are TRBV6-2 or TRBV6-3 and TRBJ2-1, with unresolved D. Trimming stripped 5 bases from V and 9 bases from J, with 11 bases between. The CDR3 is made up of 12 amino acids. Germline CDR1 is MNHEY and CDR2 is SVGEGT. The CDR3 loop reads CASSPRTREQFF. In DNA form, the CDR3 reads TGTGCCAGCAGTCCTAGGACCCGTGAGCAGTTCTTC.

The gene calls are TRBV29-1 and TRBJ1-2; 8 nucleotides agree with TRBD1. CDR1 is SQVTM, CDR2 ANQGSEA, per germline. The CDR3 totals 13 residues. The trim removed 4 bases at V and 8 bases at J, leaving 9 bases unmatched. The CDR3 loop is CSVVKGQAGGYTF. The CDR3 coding sequence is TGCAGCGTTGTTAAGGGACAGGCGGGAGGCTACACCTTC.

The gene calls are TRBV2 and TRBJ2-1; D is perhaps TRBD1 (6 bases). The DNA matches TRBJ2-7 better at its end, which makes the J call doubtful. CDR1 is SNHLY and CDR2 is FYNNEI in the germline V gene. The CDR3 has 16 residues. The CDR3 sequence is CASSERGRQANNEQYF. The CDR3 bases are TGTGCCAGCAGTGAGAGGGGCAGACAGGCCAACAATGAGCAGTACTTC.

This clonotype was recorded once. This chain links TRBV18 with TRBJ1-1; 7 bases fit TRBD1. Germline lookup yields CDR1 KGHSH and CDR2 LQKENI. The junction had 9 bases not matched to a gene; V was cut back by 4 bases and J by 4 bases. The CDR3 is 15 residues long. CDR3 bases: TGTGCCAGCTCACGCGACAGGGCGGTACCCACTGAAGCTTTCTTT. Its translation is CASSRDRAVPTEAFF.

This rearrangement joins TRBV7-2 to TRBJ2-1; D is possibly TRBD2 (5 bases). V was shortened by 5 bases and J by 10 bases, with 18 bases between the two germline ends. Per germline, CDR1 SGHTA and CDR2 FQGNSA. CDR3 length equals 14 residues. In DNA form, the CDR3 reads TGTGCCAGCAGCGCCGGGGTCCTCTCCTACGAGCAGTTCTTC. Translation: CASSAGVLSYEQFF.

This clonotype appeared a few times. The rearrangement links TRBV29-1 to TRBJ2-7; 7 nucleotides match TRBD1. Germline V lookup: CDR1 SQVTM, CDR2 ANQGSEA. V shed 6 bases, J shed 3 bases, and the junction held 5 bases outside the gene matches. CDR3 size: 12 residues. CDR3 in amino acids: CSVYTGVYEQYF. CDR3 sequence (DNA): TGCAGCGTCTACACAGGGGTCTACGAGCAGTACTTC.

The rearrangement links TRBV12-5 to TRBJ2-3, with a possible D match to TRBD1 (6 bases). Germline CDR1 reads LGHNT; CDR2 reads FRNRAP. With 6 bases removed from V and 11 bases from J, the gap between germline ends came to 12 bases. The CDR3 runs to 11 residues. The CDR3 nucleotides are TGTGCTAGTGGCAGGGGCCCCTTGCAGTATTTT. Translating it yields CASGRGPLQYF.

The V and J genes are TRBV25-1 and TRBJ1-6; D uncertain. This CDR3 has 16 residues. V lost 1 base and J lost 0, with 7 bases in between. CDR1 is MGHDK, CDR2 SYGVNS, per germline. The CDR3, as DNA: TGTGCCAGCAGTGAATCGGGGAGCTCCTATAATTCACCCCTCCACTTT. Translation: CASSESGSSYNSPLHF.

This sequence joins TRBV6-5 and TRBJ1-4, with no clear D. CDR1 is MNHEY, CDR2 SVGAGI, per germline. Trimming took 10 bases from V and 5 from J, leaving 11 bases between them. This CDR3 is 12 amino acids long. The CDR3 region is CATGPGNEKLFF. The CDR3 DNA is TGTGCCACCGGGCCTGGAAATGAAAAACTGTTTTTT.

This clonotype was seen at least ten times. V is TRBV7-6 and J is TRBJ2-1; 8 positions match TRBD2. The CDR3 has 16 amino acids. Trimming cost V 0 bases and J 9 bases; bases outside gene matches: 10. Per the germline V gene, CDR1 is SGHVS and CDR2 is FNYEAQ. The CDR3 loop is CASSLASSGRVVEQFF. CDR3 in DNA: TGTGCCAGCAGCTTAGCGTCTAGCGGGCGGGTGGTTGAGCAGTTCTTC.

This clonotype was seen more than once but under ten times. The J gene is TRBJ2-1, the V gene TRBV5-1; D is perhaps TRBD1 or TRBD2 (6 bases each). Germline CDR1 and CDR2: SGHRS and YFSETQ. CDR3 length: 13 amino acids. V was clipped by 4 bases and J by 5 bases, with 10 bases between them. The CDR3 DNA reads as TGCGCCAGCAGCCGGGGGCAGAACAATGAGCAGTTCTTC. Its translation is CASSRGQNNEQFF. The complete variable domain, with remaining parts taken from reference TRBV5-1 and TRBJ2-1, reads KAGVTQTPRYLIKTRGQQVTLSCSPISGHRSVSWYQQTPGQGLQFLFEYFSETQRNKGNFPGRFSGRQFSNSRSEMNVSTLELGDSALYLCASSRGQNNEQFFGPGTRLTVL.

The chain has TRBV2 and TRBJ2-1; no firm D call. The assigned J gene may be wrong: the sequence end matches TRBJ2-7 better. The CDR3 length is 15 residues. CDR1 and CDR2 (germline): SNHLY, FYNNEI. The CDR3 nucleotides are TGTGCCAGCAGTCGCCCCCAGCTATCCTACAATGAGCAGTACTTC. It yields the protein CASSRPQLSYNEQYF.

In this sample, this clonotype turned up once. The rearrangement uses TRBV19 and TRBJ2-3; D is undetermined. Trimming cost V 7 bases and J 1 base, with 15 bases left between them. From germline, CDR1 is LNHDA and CDR2 SQIVND (reference sequence). This CDR3 is built from 15 residues. The CDR3 nucleotides are TGTGCCAGTACAAGGAAAGCTTTAGGCACAGATACGCAGTATTTT. Protein sequence: CASTRKALGTDTQYF.

V and J are TRBV5-8 and TRBJ2-6, with D uncertain. Trimming pared 1 base from V and 2 bases from J, leaving 7 bases between. Germline loops: CDR1 SGHTS, CDR2 YDEGEE. The CDR3 loop spans 15 amino acids. The CDR3: CASSLFGPGANVLTF. CDR3 coding DNA: TGTGCCAGCAGCTTGTTTGGCCCTGGGGCCAACGTCCTGACTTTC.

This clonotype was counted only a few times. V usage is TRBV20-1 and J usage is TRBJ1-2; the D is unclear. CDR1 is DFQATT and CDR2 is SNEGSKA in the germline V gene (reference sequence). The V end lost 5 bases, the J end lost 4 bases, and 11 bases lay between the germline ends. This CDR3 spans 12 amino acids. For the CDR3, the DNA is TGCAGTGCTCTGACGGATGGCTATGGCTACACCTTC. Protein product: CSALTDGYGYTF.